The 29 T cell receptor beta chains below all came from one sample that was sequenced in a study of T cell responses to AZD1222 COVID-19 vaccine. Data came from immunoSEQ multiplex PCR; TCRdb stores just in-frame clones and leaves some out. Of about 76,000 clones listed, approximately 90% are singletons. Sample: peripheral blood, taken on day 0 of AZD1222 vaccination. The receptors were gathered from an adult in good health.

The chain uses TRBV6-6 and TRBJ2-3; D not certain. Looked up from germline, CDR1 is MNHNY and CDR2 is SVGAGI (reference sequence). The CDR3 spans 13 residues. Trimming took 6 bases from V and 6 from J, leaving 13 bases between them. DNA for the CDR3: TGTGCCAGCAGCCTTTTTACAGCGGATACGCAGTATTTT. This sequence encodes CASSLFTADTQYF.

The chain recombines TRBV29-1 with TRBJ1-3; TRBD1 might be the D (5 bases). Germline V gives CDR1 SQVTM, CDR2 ANQGSEA. The V gene lost 5 bases and the J gene lost 0 bases, with 14 bases spanning the gap. The CDR3 runs 15 residues. CDR3 region: CSVSSGTNSGNTIYF. CDR3 nucleotides: TGCAGCGTTTCATCCGGGACTAACTCTGGAAACACCATATATTTT. The whole variable domain, filled in from reference TRBV29-1 and TRBJ1-3, reads SAVISQKPSRDICQRGTSLTIQCQVDSQVTMMFWYRQQPGQSLTLIATANQGSEATYESGFVIDKFPISRPNLTFSTLTVSNMSPEDSSIYLCSVSSGTNSGNTIYFGEGSWLTVV.

The J gene is TRBJ2-5, the V gene TRBV6-5; D ambiguous. CDR1 and CDR2 (germline): MNHEY, SVGAGI. V was clipped by 7 bases and J by 0 bases, with 12 bases between them. The CDR3 runs 14 residues. CDR3 region: CASTSATNQETQYF. The CDR3 DNA sequence: TGTGCCAGCACTTCGGCGACAAACCAAGAGACCCAGTACTTC.

The chain joins TRBV13 to TRBJ2-1; 11 bases align to TRBD2. The CDR3 length is 18 residues. Germline loops: CDR1 PRHDT, CDR2 FYEKMQ (reference sequence). V shed 0 bases, J shed 2 bases, and the junction held 6 bases outside the gene matches. CDR3: CASSLGVGTSGTYNEQFF. The CDR3 DNA follows: TGTGCCAGCAGCTTAGGCGTAGGGACTAGCGGTACCTACAATGAGCAGTTCTTC. Based on the CDR3 plus reference TRBV13 and TRBJ2-1, the full variable domain is AAGVIQSPRHLIKEKRETATLKCYPIPRHDTVYWYQQGPGQDPQFLISFYEKMQSDKGSIPDRFSAQQFSDYHSELNMSSLELGDSALYFCASSLGVGTSGTYNEQFFGPGTRLTVL.

V and J are TRBV4-1 and TRBJ2-5; 8 positions match TRBD2. The CDR3 length is 17 residues. V lost 0 bases and J lost 5; bases outside the gene matches: 11. Germline V gene sequence: CDR1 MGHRA, CDR2 YSYEKL. The CDR3 region has the DNA TGCGCCAGCAGCCAAGATCCCCATGGGACTAGGTTGGAGACCCAGTACTTC. This sequence encodes CASSQDPHGTRLETQYF.

This clone came up once. This rearrangement joins TRBV28 to TRBJ1-5; D not resolved. CDR1 is MDHEN, CDR2 SYDVKM, per germline. CDR3 length equals 15 residues. V was trimmed by 1 base and J by 0 bases, leaving 7 bases between them. The CDR3 region is CASSLSLNSNQPQHF. The CDR3 nucleotides are TGTGCCAGCAGTTTATCTCTGAATAGCAATCAGCCCCAGCATTTT.

V and J are TRBV29-1 and TRBJ2-5; D gene unclear. Trimming left V 2 bases short and J 5 bases short, with 12 bases between. The CDR3 is 13 amino acids. CDR1 is SQVTM, CDR2 ANQGSEA, per germline. CDR3 coding DNA: TGCAGCGTTGAATTGCTCCGCTTCGAGACCCAGTACTTC. As protein: CSVELLRFETQYF.

V and J are TRBV6-6 and TRBJ2-1; D is perhaps TRBD2 (6 bases). With 7 bases removed from V and 3 bases from J, the gap between germline ends came to 13 bases. CDR1 and CDR2 from the germline V gene are MNHNY and SVGAGI (reference sequence). The CDR3 is 14 amino acids. In DNA form, the CDR3 reads TGTGCCAGCAAGAAGGCGGGGCTCTACAATGAGCAGTTCTTC. This sequence encodes CASKKAGLYNEQFF.

To note about this clone: One end of the junction does not line up with germline, which may come from a read error. The chain has TRBV7-7 and TRBJ2-1; D remains ambiguous. The CDR3 runs 16 residues. In germline, CDR1 is SSHAT, CDR2 FNYEAQ (reference sequence). The DNA of the CDR3 is TGTGCTAGCAGCTCAATCCCGTCGACGGATTACAATGAGCAGTTCTTC. Its protein product is CASSSIPSTDYNEQFF.

The chain uses TRBV5-1 and TRBJ2-7, with TRBD1 matching 7 bases. The CDR3 spans 16 residues. Unmatched junction bases numbered 12, after V lost 0 bases and J lost 6 bases. Germline V CDR1 and CDR2: SGHRS, YFSETQ. CDR3 region: CASSLAIQGLGGEQYF. The CDR3 DNA reads as TGCGCCAGCAGCTTGGCCATACAGGGGCTAGGAGGCGAGCAGTACTTC. The full variable domain, in which reference TRBV5-1 and TRBJ2-7 provide the parts outside the CDR3, is KAGVTQTPRYLIKTRGQQVTLSCSPISGHRSVSWYQQTPGQGLQFLFEYFSETQRNKGNFPGRFSGRQFSNSRSEMNVSTLELGDSALYLCASSLAIQGLGGEQYFGPGTRLTVT.

The V call is TRBV25-1, the J call TRBJ2-1; possibly TRBD2 for D (6 bases). The germline V gene has CDR1 MGHDK and CDR2 SYGVNS. This CDR3 has 11 amino acids. V was cut by 8 bases and J by 4 bases, with 6 bases left in between. The CDR3 DNA reads as TGTGCCAGCCGGGGGTACAATGAGCAGTTCTTC. Translated: CASRGYNEQFF.

The V and J genes are TRBV5-5 and TRBJ2-5, with D hard to call. Deletions cut 0 bases from V and 5 bases from J, with 14 bases between. Germline CDR1 is SGHKS and CDR2 is YYEKEE (reference sequence). The CDR3 is 15 residues long. The CDR3 sequence is CASSLAQVDGETQYF. The CDR3 bases are TGTGCCAGCAGCTTGGCCCAGGTGGATGGCGAGACCCAGTACTTC.

The table lists this clone with a few counts. The genes are TRBV25-1 and TRBJ2-7, with a tentative D call TRBD1 (5 bases). The CDR3 runs 17 residues. Trimming shortened V by 2 bases and J by 4 bases, and 21 bases separated the two germline ends. Germline loops: CDR1 MGHDK, CDR2 SYGVNS. CDR3 in DNA: TGTGCCAGCAGTGAAGATTGGGCAGGGCTCGACCCATACGAGCAGTACGTC. Its translation: CASSEDWAGLDPYEQYV.

V is TRBV6-5 and J is TRBJ2-7; D is unresolved. The V gene lost 4 bases and the J gene lost 2 bases, with 9 bases spanning the gap. Germline values: CDR1 MNHEY, CDR2 SVGAGI. This CDR3 is built from 13 residues. In nucleotides, the CDR3 is TGTGCCAGCAGTTCTCCTGTACCCTACGAGCAGTACTTC. Translated: CASSSPVPYEQYF.

The chain couples TRBV7-2 to TRBJ2-1, with D uncertain. CDR3 length equals 16 residues. Between the trimmed V and J ends, which lost 7 bases and 0 bases, there was a span of 16 bases. Germline CDR1 and CDR2: SGHTA and FQGNSA. The DNA for the CDR3 is TGTGCCAGCAACCCGAGAGCCATAAGCTCCTACAATGAGCAGTTCTTC. Translating it yields CASNPRAISSYNEQFF.

The CDR3 nucleotides read TGTGCCAGCAGCTTGACAGGGCCGGGGGGCTATGGCTACACCTTC. Its protein product is CASSLTGPGGYGYTF. This rearrangement joins TRBV5-8 to TRBJ1-2; possibly TRBD1 for D (6 bases). Germline CDR1 SGHTS, CDR2 YDEGEE. V lost 1 base and J 4 bases, leaving 14 bases between the germline ends. The CDR3 spans 15 residues. Supplemented by reference TRBV5-8 and TRBJ1-2, the full variable domain reads EAGVTQSPTHLIKTRGQQATLRCSPISGHTSVYWYQQALGLGLQFLLWYDEGEERNRGNFPPRFSGRQFPNYSSELNVNALELEDSALYLCASSLTGPGGYGYTFGSGTRLTVV.

The genes are TRBV7-9 and TRBJ1-5; D unclear. The CDR3 is 14 amino acids. Trimming left V 0 bases short and J 4 bases short, with 7 bases between. Germline CDR1 SEHNR, CDR2 FQNEAQ (reference sequence). Here the CDR3 reads CASSLAPSNQPQHF. As DNA, the CDR3 is TGTGCCAGCAGCTTAGCCCCTTCGAATCAGCCCCAGCATTTT.

This chain uses TRBV7-8 with TRBJ1-3, with no clear D. The CDR3 has 16 residues. CDR1 and CDR2 from the germline V gene are SGHVS and FQNEAQ. V was cut by 1 base and J by 1 base, with 11 bases left in between. The CDR3 is CASSLVPGGSGNTIYF. The CDR3 nucleotides are TGTGCCAGCAGCTTAGTGCCGGGTGGTTCTGGAAACACCATATATTTT.

The rearrangement links TRBV4-1 to TRBJ2-3; D gene ambiguous. The CDR3 has 15 residues. Trimming cost V 4 bases and J 6 bases, with 17 bases left between them. Germline CDR1 reads MGHRA; CDR2 reads YSYEKL. The CDR3 coding sequence is TGCGCCAGCAGCCCGGTGGGCGGAGCCAGGGATACGCAGTATTTT. Translating gives CASSPVGGARDTQYF.

V and J are TRBV9 and TRBJ1-3; a possible D gene is TRBD1 (5 bases). Germline V gives CDR1 SGDLS, CDR2 YYNGEE. CDR3 length: 16 amino acids. V was trimmed by 4 bases and J by 1 base, leaving 15 bases between them. In DNA, the CDR3 is TGTGCCAGCAGCTCCCAGGGAGGTGGATCTGGAAACACCATATATTTT. Translation: CASSSQGGGSGNTIYF. Combining the CDR3 with reference TRBV9 and TRBJ1-3 gives the whole variable domain DSGVTQTPKHLITATGQRVTLRCSPRSGDLSVYWYQQSLDQGLQFLIQYYNGEERAKGNILERFSAQQFPDLHSELNLSSLELGDSALYFCASSSQGGGSGNTIYFGEGSWLTVV.

This chain links TRBV7-3 with TRBJ2-3, with TRBD2 as a possible D gene (7 bases). With 7 bases removed from V and 2 bases from J, the gap between germline ends came to 16 bases. Germline loops: CDR1 SGHTA, CDR2 FQGTGA. The CDR3 contains 15 residues. The CDR3 sequence is CASKQAGHFTDTQYF. The CDR3 bases are TGTGCCAGCAAGCAAGCGGGACACTTCACAGATACGCAGTATTTT.

The chain couples TRBV5-1 to TRBJ2-1, with D tentatively TRBD2 (6 bases). The V and J ends lost 1 base and 6 bases respectively, with 14 bases between them. Germline values: CDR1 SGHRS, CDR2 YFSETQ. This CDR3 contains 15 residues. The CDR3 reads CASSLSGEGSNEQFF. As DNA, the CDR3 is TGCGCCAGCAGCTTGTCGGGAGAGGGTAGCAATGAGCAGTTCTTC.

The CDR3 DNA reads as TGCGCCAGCAGCTTGGACAGGGGTATGAACACTGAAGCTTTCTTT. Translating it yields CASSLDRGMNTEAFF. The V call is TRBV5-1, the J call TRBJ1-1, with 7 bases aligning to TRBD1. V dropped 0 bases and J dropped 0; count of bases not matched to a gene: 2. CDR1 is SGHRS, CDR2 YFSETQ, per germline. The CDR3 is made up of 15 amino acids.

J is TRBJ2-3 and V is TRBV7-2, with D possibly TRBD2 on 7 matching bases. This CDR3 is 16 amino acids long. The germline gives CDR1 SGHTA, CDR2 FQGNSA. Trimming removed 0 bases at V and 3 bases at J, with 13 bases between. The CDR3 nucleotides are TGTGCCAGCAGCTTAGCTGGGGGGGGCCAAACAGATACGCAGTATTTT. It translates to CASSLAGGGQTDTQYF. The full variable domain, completed using reference TRBV7-2 and TRBJ2-3, is GAGVSQSPSNKVTEKGKDVELRCDPISGHTALYWYRQSLGQGLEFLIYFQGNSAPDKSGLPSDRFSAERTGGSVSTLTIQRTQQEDSAVYLCASSLAGGGQTDTQYFGPGTRLTVL.

J is TRBJ1-1 and V is TRBV7-9, with D possibly being TRBD1 (5 bases). Trimming left V 5 bases short and J 1 base short, with 14 bases between. The length of the CDR3 is 15 residues. Looked up from germline, CDR1 is SEHNR and CDR2 is FQNEAQ (reference sequence). The CDR3 nucleotides are TGTGCCAGCAGCATCCGAGGGGCTCAGAACACTGAAGCTTTCTTT. Amino acid sequence: CASSIRGAQNTEAFF.

This chain joins TRBV19 and TRBJ2-7, with 7 bases that match TRBD2. The germline gives CDR1 LNHDA, CDR2 SQIVND (reference sequence). The CDR3 is 14 amino acids. The V segment lost 10 bases and the J segment 0 bases; nucleotides outside the gene matches: 9. Here the CDR3 DNA reads TGTGCCACCAAATCGAAGCGGGACTCCTACGAGCAGTACTTC. This translates into CATKSKRDSYEQYF.

The chain is built from TRBV24-1 and TRBJ2-5, with 9 positions matching TRBD1. This CDR3 is built from 20 residues. V was pared by 5 bases and J by 5 bases, with 23 bases of the junction left unmatched. Germline CDR1 is KGHDR and CDR2 is SFDVKD. CDR3 DNA: TGTGCCACCAGTGCTGCCCCGGGACAGGGATTGGGTGTCGGTTGGGAGACCCAGTACTTC. It is translated as CATSAAPGQGLGVGWETQYF.

The chain joins TRBV28 to TRBJ2-7; the match to TRBD1 covers 11 bases. The CDR3 sequence is 15 residues long. Germline CDR1 MDHEN, CDR2 SYDVKM. V trimming: 4 bases; J trimming: 3 bases; junction bases outside the gene matches: 5. CDR3 residues: CASSSPGQGVYEQYV. DNA of the CDR3: TGTGCCAGCAGTTCACCGGGACAGGGGGTCTACGAGCAGTACGTC.

The chain carries TRBV18 and TRBJ1-3; 10 nucleotides line up with TRBD1. V gave up 0 bases and J gave up 0 bases; unmatched junction bases: 5. This CDR3 region has 18 residues. CDR1 KGHSH and CDR2 LQKENI come from the germline V gene. The CDR3 DNA reads TGTGCCAGCTCACCACCGCCGACAGGGGGCGGCTCTGGAAACACCATATATTTT. Translated: CASSPPPTGGGSGNTIYF. The complete variable domain, with remaining parts taken from reference TRBV18 and TRBJ1-3, reads NAGVMQNPRHLVRRRGQEARLRCSPMKGHSHVYWYRQLPEEGLKFMVYLQKENIIDESGMPKERFSAEFPKEGPSILRIQQVVRGDSAAYFCASSPPPTGGGSGNTIYFGEGSWLTVV.